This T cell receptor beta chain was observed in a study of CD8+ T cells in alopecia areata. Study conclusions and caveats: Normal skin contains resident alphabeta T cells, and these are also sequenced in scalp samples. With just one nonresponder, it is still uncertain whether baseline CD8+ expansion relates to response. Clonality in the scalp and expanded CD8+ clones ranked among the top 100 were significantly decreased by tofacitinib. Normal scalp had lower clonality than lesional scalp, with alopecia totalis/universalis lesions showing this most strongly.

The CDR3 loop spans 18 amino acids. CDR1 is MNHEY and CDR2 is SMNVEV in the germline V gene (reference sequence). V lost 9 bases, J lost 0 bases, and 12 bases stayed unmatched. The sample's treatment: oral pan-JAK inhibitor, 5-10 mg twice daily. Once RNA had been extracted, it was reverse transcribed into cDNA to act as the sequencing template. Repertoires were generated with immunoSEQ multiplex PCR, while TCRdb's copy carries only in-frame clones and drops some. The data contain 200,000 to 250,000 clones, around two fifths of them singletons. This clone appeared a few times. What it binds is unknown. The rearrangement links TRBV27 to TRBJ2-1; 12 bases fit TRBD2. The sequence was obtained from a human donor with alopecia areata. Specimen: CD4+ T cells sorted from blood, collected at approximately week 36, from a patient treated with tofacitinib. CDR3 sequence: CASYARTSGIPSYNEQFF. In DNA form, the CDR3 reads TGTGCCAGTTACGCACGGACTAGCGGGATCCCCTCCTACAATGAGCAGTTCTTC.